The 27 T cell receptor beta chains reported below all come from one sample, sequenced in a study of vaccination and CD4 T cells after COVID-19. These TCRs' antigens remain unknown. An Oncomine TCR Beta short-read assay was used to sequence the DNA from cultured CD4+ T cells. Each CDR3 protein is one row after TCRdb ran MiXCR on the PCR reads. Among just over 15,000 distinct CDR3 sequences listed, roughly two fifths were seen once. Treatment meaning: approximately nine-day PBMC culture with coronavirus spike peptide pools or control peptides (ViraFEST assay). The sequenced sample was cultured CD4+ T cells from blood. The origin of the receptors is a human donor with COVID-19.

The chain is built from TRBV7-9 and TRBJ2-7; D is undetermined. There are 13 residues in the CDR3. CDR1 SEHNR and CDR2 FQNEAQ come from the germline V gene (reference sequence). Trimming cost V 5 bases and J 1 base, with 9 bases left between them. CDR3 region: CASSVSMSYEQYF. The CDR3 DNA reads TGTGCCAGCAGCGTATCCATGTCCTACGAGCAGTACTTC.

The chain carries TRBV2 and TRBJ2-1; 7 nucleotides match TRBD2. This CDR3 has 16 residues. Germline V lookup: CDR1 SNHLY, CDR2 FYNNEI. V shed 6 bases and J 3 bases; nucleotides not matched to a gene: 11. This CDR3 is CASRQSGVDFYNEQFF. CDR3 DNA sequence: TGTGCCAGCAGACAAAGCGGGGTCGACTTCTACAATGAGCAGTTCTTC. Supplemented by reference TRBV2 and TRBJ2-1, the full variable domain reads EPEVTQTPSHQVTQMGQEVILRCVPISNHLYFYWYRQILGQKVEFLVSFYNNEISEKSEIFDDQFSVERPDGSNFTLKIRSTKLEDSAMYFCASRQSGVDFYNEQFFGPGTRLTVL.

The chain links TRBV30 to TRBJ2-3, with 12 bases matching TRBD2. The CDR3 sequence is 16 residues long. The germline V gene encodes CDR1 GTSNPN and CDR2 SVGIG (reference sequence). V lost 0 bases and J lost 4; bases outside the gene matches: 5. The CDR3 here is CAWSVALAGGADTQYF. In DNA form, the CDR3 reads TGTGCCTGGAGTGTAGCTCTAGCGGGGGGGGCAGATACGCAGTATTTT.

The chain uses TRBV5-1 and TRBJ2-7; 7 nucleotides match TRBD1. The V gene's germline CDR1 is SGHRS and CDR2 YFSETQ. This CDR3 is 15 amino acids long. J was trimmed by 5 bases and V by 0 bases; bases with no gene match: 8. This CDR3 is CASSLASQGLDEQYF. The CDR3 DNA sequence: TGCGCCAGCAGCTTGGCCTCACAGGGGTTGGACGAGCAGTACTTC.

The table lists this clonotype with a few counts. As DNA, the CDR3 is TGTGCCAGCAGCTTCAAAGAGACCCAGTACTTC. Encoded protein: CASSFKETQYF. The rearrangement joins TRBV11-2 to TRBJ2-5; D not certain. This CDR3 region has 11 residues. Trimming stripped 3 bases from V and 3 bases from J, with 2 bases between. The germline V gene encodes CDR1 SGHAT and CDR2 FQNNGV.

The J gene is TRBJ2-2, the V gene TRBV15; possible D gene TRBD1, 6 bases. The CDR3 runs to 15 residues. V lost 3 bases, J lost 2 bases, and 10 bases lay in between. The germline CDR1 and CDR2 sequences are LNHNV and YYDKDF (reference sequence). CDR3 sequence reads: CATSSFGTNTGELFF. DNA of the CDR3: TGTGCCACCAGCAGTTTCGGGACAAACACCGGGGAGCTGTTTTTT.

The chain links TRBV7-9 to TRBJ1-2; tentative D call: TRBD1 (6 bases). CDR1 is SEHNR, CDR2 FQNEAQ, per germline (reference sequence). The CDR3 length is 14 residues. Trimming removed 1 base from V and 4 bases from J, with 10 bases in between. CDR3 nucleotide sequence: TGTGCCAGCAGCTTAGACAGGGCGACCTATGGCTACACCTTC. Its protein product is CASSLDRATYGYTF.

This chain joins TRBV7-2 and TRBJ1-2; maybe TRBD1 (5 bases). The V end lost 1 base, the J end lost 4 bases, and 7 bases lay between the germline ends. Germline CDR1 and CDR2: SGHTA and FQGNSA. The CDR3 spans 13 residues. The CDR3 spells CASSLEQAYGYTF. The CDR3 DNA reads as TGTGCCAGCAGCTTAGAACAGGCCTATGGCTACACCTTC.

The rearrangement links TRBV20-1 to TRBJ2-3; 8 bases line up with TRBD2. CDR3 length equals 15 residues. CDR1 and CDR2 (germline): DFQATT, SNEGSKA (reference sequence). After removal of 2 bases from V and 4 bases from J, the junction contained 8 bases not matched to a gene. CDR3 residues: CSARTRGDTSDTQYF. The CDR3 DNA is TGCAGTGCTAGAACGCGGGGGGATACTTCAGATACGCAGTATTTT.

This clonotype was found a few times. V is TRBV2 and J is TRBJ1-2; TRBD1 might be the D (5 bases). Trimming stripped 10 bases from V and 6 bases from J, with 18 bases between. The length of the CDR3 is 13 residues. Per germline, CDR1 SNHLY and CDR2 FYNNEI. The CDR3 sequence is CAIRDGHWDGYTF. The CDR3, as DNA: TGTGCCATCCGGGACGGACACTGGGATGGCTACACCTTC. Combining the CDR3 with reference TRBV2 and TRBJ1-2 gives the whole variable domain EPEVTQTPSHQVTQMGQEVILRCVPISNHLYFYWYRQILGQKVEFLVSFYNNEISEKSEIFDDQFSVERPDGSNFTLKIRSTKLEDSAMYFCAIRDGHWDGYTFGSGTRLTVV.

This clonotype was recorded once. This chain joins TRBV21-1 and TRBJ2-4. TRBV21-1 counts as a pseudogene. CDR3 length: 11 residues. The CDR3 DNA is TGTGCCAGCAGCAATGGCGGCATTCAGTACTTC. It codes for CASSNGGIQYF.

This chain joins TRBV20-1 and TRBJ1-2, with a weak D call TRBD1 (5 bases). The CDR3 consists of 11 residues. The germline V gene has CDR1 DFQATT and CDR2 SNEGSKA (reference sequence). Deletions cut 6 bases from V and 2 bases from J, with 7 bases between. CDR3 sequence: CSAQDNYGYTF. Written as DNA, the CDR3 is TGCAGTGCACAGGACAACTATGGCTACACCTTC.

J is TRBJ2-7 and V is TRBV6-5, with D uncertain. Germline V gene lookup returns CDR1 MNHEY and CDR2 SVGAGI. There are 14 residues in the CDR3. V was pared by 0 bases and J by 0 bases, with 6 bases between. CDR3 in DNA: TGTGCCAGCAGTTACTCGCGCCTCTCCTACGAGCAGTACTTC. The encoded protein is CASSYSRLSYEQYF.

The chain is built from TRBV6-8 and TRBJ2-2, with a weak D call TRBD1 (6 bases). The germline V and J ends were trimmed by 7 bases and 5 bases, with 17 bases remaining between them. The CDR3 sequence is 15 residues long. CDR1 and CDR2 (germline): MNHGY, SAAAGT. CDR3 sequence reads: CASNRQAPGTGELFF. The CDR3 DNA follows: TGTGCCAGCAATCGACAGGCCCCTGGGACCGGGGAGCTGTTTTTT.

The chain carries TRBV6-2 or TRBV6-3 and TRBJ2-3; possibly TRBD1 for D (6 bases). V was shortened by 8 bases and J by 7 bases, with 19 bases between the two germline ends. Germline CDR1 MNHEY, CDR2 SVGEGT. This CDR3 contains 14 residues. The CDR3 nucleotides are TGTGCCAGCCGCCGGAACAGGGCCGTGAATACGCAGTATTTT. It encodes CASRRNRAVNTQYF.

V gene TRBV29-1 combines with J gene TRBJ2-2, with 11 bases matching TRBD2. Germline V gene lookup returns CDR1 SQVTM and CDR2 ANQGSEA. The CDR3 is 15 amino acids. The junction had 5 bases not matched to a gene; V was cut back by 7 bases and J by 1 base. The CDR3 reads CSGGLAGGNTGELFF. CDR3 DNA sequence: TGCAGCGGTGGTCTAGCGGGGGGGAACACCGGGGAGCTGTTTTTT.

By sample fraction, this clonotype is medium-sized (0.01 to 0.1%). The gene calls are TRBV20-1 and TRBJ2-7, with D perhaps matching TRBD2 (6 bases). The CDR3 runs to 14 residues. Germline V gene lookup returns CDR1 DFQATT and CDR2 SNEGSKA (reference sequence). Trimming pared 0 bases from V and 4 bases from J, leaving 13 bases between. This CDR3 reads CSARDPAGIYEQYF. The CDR3 DNA sequence: TGCAGTGCTAGAGATCCGGCGGGGATATACGAGCAGTACTTC.

The chain joins TRBV6-1 to TRBJ1-6, with 8 nucleotides matching TRBD1. Germline V gene sequence: CDR1 MNHNS, CDR2 SASEGT. The length of the CDR3 is 14 residues. V was clipped by 6 bases and J by 9 bases; unmatched bases: 7. CDR3 protein: CASRGPGQASPLHF. CDR3 sequence (DNA): TGTGCCAGCAGAGGTCCGGGACAGGCTTCACCCCTCCACTTT.

There are a few counts of this clonotype. The V gene is TRBV10-3, the J gene TRBJ1-2, with no clear D. Germline lookup yields CDR1 ENHRY and CDR2 SYGVKD. Trimming pared 4 bases from V and 6 bases from J, leaving 18 bases between. This CDR3 has 15 residues. CDR3: CAISAIRAKLDGYTF. CDR3 coding DNA: TGTGCCATCAGTGCAATTAGGGCGAAGTTGGATGGCTACACCTTC.

The V call is TRBV11-2, the J call TRBJ1-4, with D perhaps matching TRBD1 (5 bases). Germline V CDR1 and CDR2: SGHAT, FQNNGV. The CDR3 runs 15 residues. V gave up 5 bases and J gave up 7 bases, with 17 bases separating them. The CDR3 DNA reads as TGTGCCAGCAGCGGGGGACGGGCCGGACGTGAAAAACTGTTTTTT. It yields the protein CASSGGRAGREKLFF.

V usage is TRBV19 and J usage is TRBJ1-1; D is perhaps TRBD1 (5 bases). Trimming pared 6 bases from V and 0 bases from J, leaving 8 bases between. Germline CDR1 reads LNHDA; CDR2 reads SQIVND (reference sequence). CDR3 length: 13 amino acids. CDR3 DNA: TGTGCCAGTAGGATGACAGTGAACACTGAAGCTTTCTTT. Translation: CASRMTVNTEAFF.

This chain connects TRBV20-1 to TRBJ2-3; D is uncertain. V was cut by 7 bases and J by 1 base, with 12 bases left in between. The CDR3 has 13 residues. The germline gives CDR1 DFQATT, CDR2 SNEGSKA (reference sequence). The CDR3 DNA reads as TGCAGTGTTCGAGCTGGGGGCACAGATACGCAGTATTTT. Protein sequence: CSVRAGGTDTQYF.

This clonotype was found a few times. The V gene is TRBV12-3 or TRBV12-4, the J gene TRBJ1-2; possibly TRBD1 for D (6 bases). Trimming pared 1 base from V and 7 bases from J, leaving 16 bases between. The CDR3 sequence is 15 residues long. CDR3: CASSLDGGGWRGYTF. The CDR3 coding sequence is TGTGCCAGCAGTTTAGATGGGGGGGGCTGGCGTGGCTACACCTTC.

This clonotype showed up just a few times. The chain is built from TRBV7-9 and TRBJ2-1; 7 positions match TRBD1. V dropped 3 bases and J dropped 5; count of bases not matched to a gene: 1. Germline V CDR1 and CDR2: SEHNR, FQNEAQ (reference sequence). This CDR3 has 13 residues. The CDR3 DNA reads as TGTGCCAGCAGCTTGGGACAGCACAATGAGCAGTTCTTC. It encodes CASSLGQHNEQFF.

The V call is TRBV5-1, the J call TRBJ2-2; tentatively, D is TRBD1 or TRBD2 (5 bases each). Trimming left V 4 bases short and J 1 base short, with 11 bases between. CDR3 length equals 15 residues. Germline V gene sequence: CDR1 SGHRS, CDR2 YFSETQ. CDR3 sequence: CASSGGGKNTGELFF. In DNA, the CDR3 is TGCGCCAGCAGCGGTGGGGGAAAGAACACCGGGGAGCTGTTTTTT. Filled out from reference TRBV5-1 and TRBJ2-2, the complete variable domain reads KAGVTQTPRYLIKTRGQQVTLSCSPISGHRSVSWYQQTPGQGLQFLFEYFSETQRNKGNFPGRFSGRQFSNSRSEMNVSTLELGDSALYLCASSGGGKNTGELFFGEGSRLTVL.

This chain joins TRBV7-2 and TRBJ2-5; the D call may be TRBD1 or TRBD2 (6 bases each). V was trimmed by 7 bases and J by 12 bases, leaving 21 bases between them. The CDR3 has 13 amino acids. Germline V gene sequence: CDR1 SGHTA, CDR2 FQGNSA. The DNA for the CDR3 is TGTGCCAGCACCCGTTCCCCGACGGGGGCCAAGTACTTC. Translating gives CASTRSPTGAKYF.

This chain links TRBV28 with TRBJ2-5; TRBD1 is a possible D gene (5 bases). The CDR3 has 15 residues. The V gene's germline CDR1 is MDHEN and CDR2 SYDVKM. Trimming stripped 6 bases from V and 5 bases from J, with 19 bases between. DNA of the CDR3: TGTGCCAGCAGAGTAACCAGGGTCGCGGTGGAGACCCAGTACTTC. It codes for CASRVTRVAVETQYF.